This T cell receptor (beta chain) was sequenced during a study of memory CD4+ T cells and cytomegalovirus serostatus. Background on the study: Of the healthy Belgian adults, under 10 were CMV seropositive and about 24 seronegative.

As concerns this clone: No antigen is known for it.

CDR1 MNHNS and CDR2 SASEGT come from the germline V gene. The V and J ends lost 6 bases and 4 bases respectively, with 16 bases between them. The CDR3 has 15 amino acids. General study findings and limits: A US-trained random forest predicted CMV serostatus with median AUC about 0.92.

Sequenced by immunoSEQ multiplex PCR; TCRdb stores in-frame clones only, minus some. The sample yields 25,000 to 30,000 clones, over 70% seen once. Single viable CD3+CD4+CD8-CD45RO+ cells were sorted as the memory CD4+ T cells. Donors' CMV status reflects serum IgG against pp150, pp28, p38, p52. After thawing, CD4+ T cells were positively selected. What was sequenced was memory CD4+ T cells from blood. The receptor's source is an adult in good health and CMV-seronegative. The chain couples TRBV6-1 to TRBJ2-1, with a tentative D call TRBD1 (8 bases). The CDR3 nucleotides read TGTGCCAGCAGGGAACAGGGGGGGTCGTACAATGAGCAGTTCTTC. Encoded protein: CASREQGGSYNEQFF.